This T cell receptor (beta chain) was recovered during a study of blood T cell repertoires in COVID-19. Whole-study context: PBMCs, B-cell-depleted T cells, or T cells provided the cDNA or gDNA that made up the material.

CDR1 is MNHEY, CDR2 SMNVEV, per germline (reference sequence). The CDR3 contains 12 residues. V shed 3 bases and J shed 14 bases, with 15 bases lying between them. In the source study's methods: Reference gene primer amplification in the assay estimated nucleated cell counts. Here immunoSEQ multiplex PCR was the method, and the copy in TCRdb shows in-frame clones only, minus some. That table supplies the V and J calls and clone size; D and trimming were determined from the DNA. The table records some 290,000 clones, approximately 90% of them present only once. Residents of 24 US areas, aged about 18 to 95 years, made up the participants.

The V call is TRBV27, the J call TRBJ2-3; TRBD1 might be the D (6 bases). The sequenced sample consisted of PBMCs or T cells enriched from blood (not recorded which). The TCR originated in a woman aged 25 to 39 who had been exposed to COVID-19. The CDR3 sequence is CASSFTGTRRYF. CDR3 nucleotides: TGTGCCAGCAGTTTTACCGGGACACGAAGGTATTTT.